The clone carrying this T cell receptor (beta chain) was counted many times. The time point was: patch test 1, 2 weeks after DPC sensitization. Specified treatment: therapeutic diphenylcyclopropenone sensitization with weekly scalp DPC. These data are taken from a study of human T cells and chemical hapten exposure. Each CDR3 protein gets one entry after TCRdb re-called the RACE reads with MiXCR. The sample includes more than 55,000 distinct CDR3 sequences, around 10% of them seen just once. The sequenced sample was whole blood, obtained in connection with sensitization to the hapten diphenylcyclopropenone (DPC). This clonotype was obtained from a woman in her thirties or forties with alopecia areata. Some clones in this sample may be carry-over from other donors' samples.

The CDR3 nucleotides are TGTGCCAGCAGCCCCCGAACCGGGACGGGAACTAACTATGGCTACACCTTC. It specifies CASSPRTGTGTNYGYTF. The chain combines TRBV27 with TRBJ1-2, with D possibly being TRBD1 (5 bases). The CDR3 is made up of 17 amino acids. V was clipped by 6 bases and J by 0 bases, with 20 bases between them. Germline V gene sequence: CDR1 MNHEY, CDR2 SMNVEV (reference sequence).